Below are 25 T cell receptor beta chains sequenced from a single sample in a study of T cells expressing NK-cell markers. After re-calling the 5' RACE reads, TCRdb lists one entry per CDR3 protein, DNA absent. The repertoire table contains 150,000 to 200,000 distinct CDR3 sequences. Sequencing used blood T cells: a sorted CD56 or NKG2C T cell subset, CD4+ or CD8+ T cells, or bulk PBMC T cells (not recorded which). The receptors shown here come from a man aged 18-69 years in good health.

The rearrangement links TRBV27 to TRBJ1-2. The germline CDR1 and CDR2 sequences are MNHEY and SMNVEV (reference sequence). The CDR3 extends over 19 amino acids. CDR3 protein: CASSFLAVGDPYPFYGYTF.

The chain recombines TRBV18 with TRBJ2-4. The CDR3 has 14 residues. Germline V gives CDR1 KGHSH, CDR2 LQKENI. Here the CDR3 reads CASSHAGGLDIQYF.

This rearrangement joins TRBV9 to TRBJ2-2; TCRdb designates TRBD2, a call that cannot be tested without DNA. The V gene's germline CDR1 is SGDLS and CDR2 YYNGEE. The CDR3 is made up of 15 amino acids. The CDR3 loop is CASSVKTSQSGELFF. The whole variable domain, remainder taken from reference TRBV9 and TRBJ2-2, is DSGVTQTPKHLITATGQRVTLRCSPRSGDLSVYWYQQSLDQGLQFLIQYYNGEERAKGNILERFSAQQFPDLHSELNLSSLELGDSALYFCASSVKTSQSGELFFGEGSRLTVL.

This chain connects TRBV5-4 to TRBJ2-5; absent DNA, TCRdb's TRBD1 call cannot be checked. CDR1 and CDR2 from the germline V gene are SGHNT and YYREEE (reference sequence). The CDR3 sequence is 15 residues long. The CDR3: CASSFRGGVRETQYF.

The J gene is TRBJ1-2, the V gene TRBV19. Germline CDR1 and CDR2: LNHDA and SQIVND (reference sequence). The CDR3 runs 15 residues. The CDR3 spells CASSFPVGANYGYTF.

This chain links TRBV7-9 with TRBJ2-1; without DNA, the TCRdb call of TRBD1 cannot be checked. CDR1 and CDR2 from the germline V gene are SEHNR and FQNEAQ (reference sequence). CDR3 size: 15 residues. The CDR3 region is CASSLGTGTQDEQFF.

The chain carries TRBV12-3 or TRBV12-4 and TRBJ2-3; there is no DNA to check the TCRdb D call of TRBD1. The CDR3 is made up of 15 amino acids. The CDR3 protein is CASRAGAYSTDTQYF.

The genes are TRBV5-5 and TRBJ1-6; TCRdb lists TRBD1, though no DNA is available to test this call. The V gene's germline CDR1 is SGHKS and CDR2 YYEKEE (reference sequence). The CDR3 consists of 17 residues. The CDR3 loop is CASSLRPQGSDNSPLHF.

CDR3 loop: CASRERGQGQETQYF. The chain recombines TRBV25-1 with TRBJ2-5; lacking DNA, the TRBD1 call made by TCRdb goes unchecked. The V gene's germline CDR1 is MGHDK and CDR2 SYGVNS. The CDR3 consists of 15 residues.

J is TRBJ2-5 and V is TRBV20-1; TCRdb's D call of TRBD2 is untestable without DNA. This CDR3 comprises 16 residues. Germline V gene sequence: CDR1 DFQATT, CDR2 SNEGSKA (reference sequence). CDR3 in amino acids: CSASGRGGMLEWTQYF.

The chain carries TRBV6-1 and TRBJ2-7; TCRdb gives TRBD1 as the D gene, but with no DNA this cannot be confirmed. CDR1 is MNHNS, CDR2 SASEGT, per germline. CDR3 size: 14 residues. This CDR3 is CASRRTPSSYEQYF.

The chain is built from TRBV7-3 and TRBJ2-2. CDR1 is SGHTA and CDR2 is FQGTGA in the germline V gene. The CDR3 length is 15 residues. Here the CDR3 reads CASSLTPMNTGELFF.

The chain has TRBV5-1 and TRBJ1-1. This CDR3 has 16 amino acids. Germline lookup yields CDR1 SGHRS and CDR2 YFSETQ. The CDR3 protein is CASSLRRGEANTEAFF.

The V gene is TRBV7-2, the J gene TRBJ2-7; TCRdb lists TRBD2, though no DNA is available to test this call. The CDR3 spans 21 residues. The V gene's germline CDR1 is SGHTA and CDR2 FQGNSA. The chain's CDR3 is CASSFPRLAGARKLVTYEQYF.

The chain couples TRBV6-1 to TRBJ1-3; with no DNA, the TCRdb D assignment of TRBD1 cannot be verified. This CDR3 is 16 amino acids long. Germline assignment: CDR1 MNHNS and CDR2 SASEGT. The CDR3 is CASRPWTGISGNTIYF.

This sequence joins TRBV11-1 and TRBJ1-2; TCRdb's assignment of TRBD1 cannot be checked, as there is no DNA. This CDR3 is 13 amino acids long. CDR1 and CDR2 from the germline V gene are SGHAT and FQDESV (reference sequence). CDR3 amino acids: CASSHGQHYGYTF. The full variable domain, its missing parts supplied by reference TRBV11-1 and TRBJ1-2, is EAEVAQSPRYKITEKSQAVAFWCDPISGHATLYWYRQILGQGPELLVQFQDESVVDDSQLPKDRFSAERLKGVDSTLKIQPAELGDSAMYLCASSHGQHYGYTFGSGTRLTVV.

The CDR3 loop is CSVEDQAGGYNEQFF. This sequence joins TRBV29-1 and TRBJ2-1; TCRdb designates TRBD2, a call that cannot be tested without DNA. Germline CDR1 reads SQVTM; CDR2 reads ANQGSEA. The CDR3 spans 15 residues.

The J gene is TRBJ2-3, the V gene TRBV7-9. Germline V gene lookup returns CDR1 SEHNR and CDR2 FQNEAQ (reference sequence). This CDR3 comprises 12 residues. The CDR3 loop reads CASSHGTDTQYF.

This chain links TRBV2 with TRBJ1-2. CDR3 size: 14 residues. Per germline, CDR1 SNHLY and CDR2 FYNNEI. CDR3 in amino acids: CASSVRTTNYGYTF. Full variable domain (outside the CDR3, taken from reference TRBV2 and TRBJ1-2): EPEVTQTPSHQVTQMGQEVILRCVPISNHLYFYWYRQILGQKVEFLVSFYNNEISEKSEIFDDQFSVERPDGSNFTLKIRSTKLEDSAMYFCASSVRTTNYGYTFGSGTRLTVV.

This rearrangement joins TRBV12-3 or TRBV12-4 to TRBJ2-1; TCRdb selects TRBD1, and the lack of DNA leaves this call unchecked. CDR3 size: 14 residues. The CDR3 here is CASSLVGGQGEQFF.

The CDR3 is CASSQPPAGTSSYNEQFF. This chain connects TRBV23-1 to TRBJ2-1; TCRdb proposes TRBD1, but this gene call is untestable without DNA. TRBV23-1 is reported as an ORF; its role is uncertain. This CDR3 contains 18 residues.

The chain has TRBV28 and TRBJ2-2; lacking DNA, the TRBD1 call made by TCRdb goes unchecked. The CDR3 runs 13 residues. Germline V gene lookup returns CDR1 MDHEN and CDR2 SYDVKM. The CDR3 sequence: CASRGRINGELFF.

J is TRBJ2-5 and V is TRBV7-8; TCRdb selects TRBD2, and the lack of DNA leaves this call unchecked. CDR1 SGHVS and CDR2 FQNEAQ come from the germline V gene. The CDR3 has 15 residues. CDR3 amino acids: CASEGRETGRETQYF. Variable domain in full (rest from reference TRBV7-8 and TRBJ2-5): GAGVSQSPRYKVAKRGQDVALRCDPISGHVSLFWYQQALGQGPEFLTYFQNEAQLDKSGLPSDRFFAERPEGSVSTLKIQRTQQEDSAVYLCASEGRETGRETQYFGPGTRLLVL.

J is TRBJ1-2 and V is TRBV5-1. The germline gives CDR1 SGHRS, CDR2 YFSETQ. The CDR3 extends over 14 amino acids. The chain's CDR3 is CASSPAGANYGYTF.

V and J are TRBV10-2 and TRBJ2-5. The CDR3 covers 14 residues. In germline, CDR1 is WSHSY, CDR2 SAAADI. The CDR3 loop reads CASEEASDQETQYF.